The 21 T cell receptor beta chains given below trace back to one sample, sequenced in a study of cytomegalovirus exposure and HLA in healthy donors. This PCR relied on a set of 60 Vbeta primers and 13 Jbeta primers. Generated by immunoSEQ multiplex PCR, the TCRdb table keeps only in-frame clones and is missing some. The sample includes some 150,000 clones, about four fifths of them seen just once. Source material: PBMCs. The receptors originated from a male donor in good health and CMV-seronegative.

The J gene is TRBJ1-2, the V gene TRBV28; tentatively, D is TRBD1 (5 bases). The CDR3 loop spans 13 amino acids. V was shortened by 6 bases and J by 5 bases, with 13 bases between the two germline ends. Germline CDR1 and CDR2: MDHEN and SYDVKM. Here the CDR3 reads CASSGRVEYGYTF. The CDR3 DNA is TGTGCCAGCAGCGGCAGGGTTGAATATGGCTACACCTTC.

V usage is TRBV19 and J usage is TRBJ2-7, with 7 bases fitting TRBD1. CDR1 and CDR2 from the germline V gene are LNHDA and SQIVND (reference sequence). Trimming took 5 bases from V and 3 from J; bases not matched to a gene: 7. The CDR3 sequence is 14 residues long. CDR3 residues: CASSLTTGSYEQYF. The CDR3 nucleotides are TGTGCCAGTAGTCTCACGACAGGGAGCTACGAGCAGTACTTC.

The V call is TRBV7-2, the J call TRBJ2-3, with TRBD1 as a possible D gene (6 bases). CDR3 length: 14 amino acids. Trimming left V 1 base short and J 3 bases short, with 8 bases between. Germline lookup yields CDR1 SGHTA and CDR2 FQGNSA. The CDR3 here is CASSLEGQTDTQYF. As DNA, the CDR3 is TGTGCCAGCAGCTTAGAAGGACAGACAGATACGCAGTATTTT.

This chain links TRBV9 with TRBJ2-7, with D hard to call. CDR1 and CDR2 from the germline V gene are SGDLS and YYNGEE. The CDR3 covers 16 residues. V was shortened by 0 bases and J by 0 bases, with 13 bases between the two germline ends. The CDR3 protein is CASSVAAAPSSYEQYF. As DNA, the CDR3 is TGTGCCAGCAGCGTAGCTGCGGCCCCCAGCTCCTACGAGCAGTACTTC.

This clone was seen more than once but under ten times. V gene TRBV4-1 combines with J gene TRBJ1-1; 11 bases match TRBD1. Per the germline V gene, CDR1 is MGHRA and CDR2 is YSYEKL. The CDR3 extends over 16 amino acids. The J segment lost 1 base and the V segment lost 4 bases, leaving 5 bases of the junction unmatched. This CDR3 reads CASSPRGQGANTEAFF. Here the CDR3 DNA reads TGCGCCAGCAGCCCCCGCGGACAGGGGGCGAACACTGAAGCTTTCTTT.

V is TRBV2 and J is TRBJ2-5; TRBD2 might be the D (6 bases). Germline V gene data show CDR1 as SNHLY and CDR2 as FYNNEI. The V gene lost 3 bases and the J gene lost 5 bases, with 13 bases spanning the gap. This CDR3 region has 14 residues. The CDR3 here is CASSETSSGETQYF. The CDR3 DNA is TGTGCCAGCAGTGAGACTAGTTCGGGGGAGACCCAGTACTTC.

The chain combines TRBV6-4 with TRBJ2-1; D is possibly TRBD1 (5 bases). The germline V and J ends were trimmed by 2 bases and 4 bases, with 12 bases remaining between them. This CDR3 is 15 amino acids long. Per the germline V gene, CDR1 is MRHNA and CDR2 is SNTAGT. Written as DNA, the CDR3 is TGTGCCAGCAGTGACAGGGTAGGGGTATACAATGAGCAGTTCTTC. This encodes CASSDRVGVYNEQFF.

The chain combines TRBV9 with TRBJ2-1, with D perhaps matching TRBD2 (7 bases). The CDR3 loop spans 14 amino acids. Germline V lookup: CDR1 SGDLS, CDR2 YYNGEE. The V end was cut by 0 bases, the J end by 7 bases, with 11 bases between. Written as DNA, the CDR3 is TGTGCCAGCAGCGTAGGGGGGGGGCCAAATGAGCAGTTCTTC. It specifies CASSVGGGPNEQFF. The full variable domain, in which reference TRBV9 and TRBJ2-1 provide the parts outside the CDR3, is DSGVTQTPKHLITATGQRVTLRCSPRSGDLSVYWYQQSLDQGLQFLIQYYNGEERAKGNILERFSAQQFPDLHSELNLSSLELGDSALYFCASSVGGGPNEQFFGPGTRLTVL.

This clone was detected once. The J gene is TRBJ2-7, the V gene TRBV19; D possibly corresponds to TRBD1 (6 bases). Trimming removed 5 bases at V and 1 base at J, with 15 bases between. The germline V gene encodes CDR1 LNHDA and CDR2 SQIVND (reference sequence). This CDR3 region has 15 residues. The DNA of the CDR3 is TGTGCCAGTAGTTGGACAGAAAAGGGGTCCTACGAGCAGTACTTC. It specifies CASSWTEKGSYEQYF. The variable domain in full, with the rest retrieved from reference TRBV19 and TRBJ2-7, is DGGITQSPKYLFRKEGQNVTLSCEQNLNHDAMYWYRQDPGQGLRLIYYSQIVNDFQKGDIAEGYSVSREKKESFPLTVTSAQKNPTAFYLCASSWTEKGSYEQYFGPGTRLTVT.

The sample holds one count of this clone. The CDR3: CASSQSCGTLRRNSPLHF. CDR3 sequence (DNA): TGCGCCAGCAGTCAATCGTGCGGGACTTTAAGACGGAATTCACCCCTCCACTTT. The chain couples TRBV23-1 to TRBJ1-6; the D gene is possibly TRBD1 (5 bases). TRBV23-1 falls under the ORF class, with uncertain function. CDR3 length equals 18 residues. Trimming stripped 0 bases from V and 7 bases from J, with 19 bases between.

This chain joins TRBV2 and TRBJ2-5, with 7 bases that match TRBD1. The CDR3 loop spans 14 amino acids. After removal of 6 bases from V and 5 bases from J, the junction contained 9 bases not matched to a gene. Germline V CDR1 and CDR2: SNHLY, FYNNEI. CDR3 sequence: CASSGPDRDETQYF. The CDR3 DNA reads as TGTGCCAGCAGCGGGCCCGACAGGGACGAGACCCAGTACTTC.

The chain recombines TRBV6-5 with TRBJ2-5; D ambiguous. Deletions cut 2 bases from V and 2 bases from J, with 15 bases between. CDR3 length: 16 residues. Germline V gene lookup returns CDR1 MNHEY and CDR2 SVGAGI. Here the CDR3 reads CASSYTATTPQETQYF. In DNA, the CDR3 is TGTGCCAGCAGTTACACCGCCACGACACCTCAAGAGACCCAGTACTTC.

The gene calls are TRBV6-5 and TRBJ1-5, with D possibly being TRBD1 (5 bases). This CDR3 spans 16 amino acids. Trimming stripped 3 bases from V and 4 bases from J, with 16 bases between. Looked up from germline, CDR1 is MNHEY and CDR2 is SVGAGI. CDR3 sequence: CASSYPQQGRNQPQHF. The CDR3 nucleotides are TGTGCCAGCAGTTATCCGCAGCAGGGCCGGAATCAGCCCCAGCATTTT.

This clone has just a few counts. The chain links TRBV4-1 to TRBJ1-2; 10 nucleotides match TRBD1. Germline CDR1 and CDR2: MGHRA and YSYEKL. With V trimmed by 3 bases and J by 6 bases, 4 bases remained unmatched. The CDR3 has 14 amino acids. CDR3 sequence reads: CASSHPGTGDGYTF. The CDR3 bases are TGCGCCAGCAGCCACCCTGGGACAGGGGATGGCTACACCTTC.

The genes are TRBV2 and TRBJ2-1; D possibly corresponds to TRBD2 (7 bases). The CDR3 covers 15 residues. Germline V gene lookup returns CDR1 SNHLY and CDR2 FYNNEI. Trimming left V 4 bases short and J 6 bases short, with 16 bases between. CDR3 nucleotides: TGTGCCAGCAGTGTGGCGGGGGCAGGAGGCAATGAGCAGTTCTTC. Residues: CASSVAGAGGNEQFF.

V and J are TRBV13 and TRBJ1-4; D call uncertain. V lost 4 bases, J lost 4 bases, and 10 bases lay in between. The CDR3 is 14 residues long. Germline lookup yields CDR1 PRHDT and CDR2 FYEKMQ (reference sequence). The CDR3 nucleotides are TGTGCCAGCAGCTCTCACAGATTTAATGAAAAACTGTTTTTT. Translating gives CASSSHRFNEKLFF.

The chain joins TRBV6-6 to TRBJ2-2, with 9 bases fitting TRBD1. Germline trimming cut 6 bases from V and 6 bases from J; bases unmatched to any gene: 2. Germline V lookup: CDR1 MNHNY, CDR2 SVGAGI (reference sequence). This CDR3 has 13 amino acids. CDR3 region: CASRWTGAGELFF. The CDR3 region has the DNA TGTGCCAGCAGGTGGACAGGGGCCGGGGAGCTGTTTTTT.

This clone was recorded once. The rearrangement uses TRBV4-2 and TRBJ2-5; 10 bases line up with TRBD1. The J call may be faulty, since TRBJ2-7 better matches the DNA end. Germline V gene lookup returns CDR1 LGHNA and CDR2 YNFKEQ. This CDR3 has 17 residues. The CDR3 DNA reads TGTGCCAGCAGCCAAGAATCGGGACAGGGGTTCTCCTACGAGCAGTACTTC. As protein: CASSQESGQGFSYEQYF.

This rearrangement joins TRBV7-9 to TRBJ2-5; D is possibly TRBD2 (5 bases). Germline lookup yields CDR1 SEHNR and CDR2 FQNEAQ (reference sequence). With 4 bases removed from V and 2 bases from J, the gap between germline ends came to 17 bases. The CDR3 runs to 16 residues. The CDR3 spells CASSSRSRPGQETQYF. The CDR3 region has the DNA TGTGCCAGCAGCTCCCGTAGCCGACCGGGGCAAGAGACCCAGTACTTC.

The chain employs TRBV25-1 and TRBJ1-1; D not certain. CDR3 length: 13 residues. Germline-derived CDR1 and CDR2 are MGHDK and SYGVNS. The ends were cut back, 1 base at V and 3 bases at J, with 6 bases in the middle. The chain's CDR3 is CASSESGYTEAFF. CDR3 DNA: TGTGCCAGCAGTGAATCAGGTTACACTGAAGCTTTCTTT.

V is TRBV19 and J is TRBJ1-1; D call uncertain. The CDR3 is 16 residues long. Germline V lookup: CDR1 LNHDA, CDR2 SQIVND (reference sequence). Trimming removed 3 bases from V and 1 base from J, with 15 bases in between. Here the CDR3 DNA reads TGTGCCAGTAGTATTATGAGAGGCGGGAGGAACACTGAAGCTTTCTTT. Residues: CASSIMRGGRNTEAFF.